The 21 T cell receptor beta chains in this list originate from one sample, sequenced in a study of T cells after yellow fever vaccination. TCRdb reprocessed the 5' RACE reads via MiXCR and lists one record per CDR3 protein. Among hundreds of thousands of distinct CDR3 sequences, 8.5% to 9% were seen once, and the ten largest hold under 20%. The material sequenced was PBMCs, taken on the day of the first yellow fever vaccination. The source is a young man who received the YFV17D yellow fever vaccine.

In its sample, this clonotype was seen many times. CDR3 in amino acids: CASRYTGSQETQYF. The CDR3 DNA follows: TGTGCCAGCAGATATACCGGGAGCCAAGAGACCCAGTACTTC. This chain uses TRBV12-3 or TRBV12-4 with TRBJ2-5, with D perhaps matching TRBD2 (6 bases). Trimming stripped 6 bases from V and 1 base from J, with 12 bases between. The CDR3 consists of 14 residues.

The chain carries TRBV2 and TRBJ1-2, with D hard to call. V was trimmed by 7 bases and J by 3 bases, leaving 6 bases between them. This CDR3 comprises 11 residues. The germline V gene encodes CDR1 SNHLY and CDR2 FYNNEI. CDR3 protein: CASTQYYGYTF. The CDR3 DNA reads as TGTGCCAGCACACAATACTATGGCTACACCTTC.

V and J are TRBV6-6 and TRBJ1-5; D uncertain. This CDR3 contains 11 residues. CDR1 MNHNY and CDR2 SVGAGI come from the germline V gene (reference sequence). The V and J ends lost 5 bases and 6 bases respectively, with 5 bases between them. CDR3 loop: CASSPGQPQHF. The DNA of the CDR3 is TGTGCCAGCAGTCCCGGTCAGCCCCAGCATTTT.

This clonotype has a count of ten or more. DNA of the CDR3: TGTGCCAGCAGCCAAGATAATGGAGGCCCCAATGAGCAGTTCTTC. The encoded protein is CASSQDNGGPNEQFF. V and J are TRBV4-2 and TRBJ2-1; weak D call: TRBD2 (5 bases). This CDR3 is 15 amino acids long. From germline, CDR1 is LGHNA and CDR2 YNFKEQ. V was shortened by 0 bases and J by 6 bases, with 12 bases between the two germline ends.

This rearrangement joins TRBV12-3 or TRBV12-4 to TRBJ1-2, with a tentative D call TRBD1 (6 bases). The germline V and J ends were trimmed by 2 bases and 4 bases, with 17 bases remaining between them. The CDR3 is 16 residues long. CDR3 sequence (DNA): TGTGCCAGCAGTTTATCGGGGGCGCCCGTCAGCTATGGCTACACCTTC. Its protein is CASSLSGAPVSYGYTF.

The gene calls are TRBV20-1 and TRBJ2-3; TRBD2 matches 11 bases. The CDR3 sequence is 17 residues long. V lost 0 bases to trimming and J lost 3 bases; unmatched junction nucleotides: 8. Per germline, CDR1 DFQATT and CDR2 SNEGSKA (reference sequence). The CDR3 DNA reads as TGCAGTGCTAGAGATTTTAGCGGGGGGGCCGGGACAGATACGCAGTATTTT. This gives the protein CSARDFSGGAGTDTQYF.

J is TRBJ2-2 and V is TRBV5-1, with a weak D call TRBD1 (6 bases). Between the trimmed V and J ends, which lost 4 bases and 7 bases, there was a span of 11 bases. Germline CDR1 reads SGHRS; CDR2 reads YFSETQ. The CDR3 is 13 residues long. The CDR3 here is CASSPGVNGELFF. CDR3 DNA: TGCGCCAGCAGCCCAGGGGTCAACGGGGAGCTGTTTTTT.

The chain has TRBV12-3 or TRBV12-4 and TRBJ2-7; a possible D gene is TRBD2 (6 bases). Trimming took off 4 bases at V and 5 bases at J, with 21 bases between the two ends. This CDR3 is built from 16 residues. In DNA form, the CDR3 reads TGTGCCAGCAGTTCCTACACGACGGGTCCGGGAGACGAGCAGTACTTC. Translated, it gives CASSSYTTGPGDEQYF.

This rearrangement joins TRBV20-1 to TRBJ2-3; possibly TRBD2 for D (7 bases). Trimming removed 8 bases at V and 0 bases at J, with 21 bases between. Germline V CDR1 and CDR2: DFQATT, SNEGSKA (reference sequence). The CDR3 is 16 amino acids. CDR3 in amino acids: CSPLGGRAGSTDTQYF. DNA of the CDR3: TGCAGTCCCCTCGGGGGGCGGGCGGGGAGCACAGATACGCAGTATTTT.

This clonotype was recorded many times. V is TRBV5-5 and J is TRBJ2-3; D gene uncertain. The CDR3 spans 14 residues. Germline CDR1 is SGHKS and CDR2 is YYEKEE (reference sequence). V lost 4 bases and J 5 bases, leaving 14 bases between the germline ends. The CDR3 DNA reads as TGTGCCAGCAGCCTGGGTACAGCTATAGATACGCAGTATTTT. Translating it yields CASSLGTAIDTQYF. Combining the CDR3 with reference TRBV5-5 and TRBJ2-3 gives the whole variable domain DAGVTQSPTHLIKTRGQQVTLRCSPISGHKSVSWYQQVLGQGPQFIFQYYEKEERGRGNFPDRFSARQFPNYSSELNVNALLLGDSALYLCASSLGTAIDTQYFGPGTRLTVL.

This clonotype showed up just a few times. The gene calls are TRBV7-6 and TRBJ2-7; D unresolved. Germline V gives CDR1 SGHVS, CDR2 FNYEAQ. The CDR3 spans 15 residues. V was trimmed by 4 bases and J by 0 bases, leaving 13 bases between them. DNA of the CDR3: TGTGCCAGCAGCTCACTCCCTTCGAGCTCCTACGAGCAGTACTTC. The encoded protein is CASSSLPSSSYEQYF.

This clonotype turned up a few times. The V gene is TRBV6-5, the J gene TRBJ2-7; 9 bases match TRBD1. V shed 2 bases and J 4 bases; nucleotides not matched to a gene: 3. The length of the CDR3 is 14 residues. Germline CDR1 and CDR2: MNHEY and SVGAGI. The CDR3 region is CASSYGTGRYEQYF. The CDR3 nucleotides are TGTGCCAGCAGTTACGGGACAGGGAGATACGAGCAGTACTTC.

This clonotype was counted only a few times. V and J are TRBV20-1 and TRBJ2-7; weak D call: TRBD2 (7 bases). The V gene lost 6 bases and the J gene lost 4 bases, with 22 bases spanning the gap. The CDR3 is made up of 15 amino acids. Germline CDR1 and CDR2: DFQATT and SNEGSKA (reference sequence). The CDR3 loop reads CSATRGPGRGYEQYF. The CDR3 DNA reads as TGCAGTGCAACCCGGGGGCCGGGGAGGGGATACGAGCAGTACTTC.

The chain couples TRBV14 to TRBJ2-1; D is uncertain. Trimming took off 0 bases at V and 8 bases at J, with 20 bases between the two ends. The CDR3 spans 17 residues. Germline assignment: CDR1 SGHDN and CDR2 FVKESK. The CDR3 DNA is TGTGCCAGCAGCCAAGATGTGGGAAACAACTATGTCCATGAGCAGTTCTTC. Translating it yields CASSQDVGNNYVHEQFF.

This clonotype was recorded many times. The chain carries TRBV5-1 and TRBJ1-5; TRBD1 matches at 8 bases. CDR3 length: 14 residues. V lost 5 bases to trimming and J lost 7 bases; unmatched junction nucleotides: 8. The germline CDR1 and CDR2 sequences are SGHRS and YFSETQ. The CDR3 protein is CASSKDRDRQPQHF. CDR3 nucleotide sequence: TGCGCCAGCAGTAAGGACAGGGACCGGCAGCCCCAGCATTTT.

V is TRBV2 and J is TRBJ2-1; 12 nucleotides match TRBD2. Trimming removed 10 bases from V and 0 bases from J; junction bases left unmatched: 13. This CDR3 is built from 18 residues. Germline V gives CDR1 SNHLY, CDR2 FYNNEI. The CDR3, as DNA: TGTGCCATCAGCTCGGGACTAGCGGGTCCCAGCTCCTACAATGAGCAGTTCTTC. Residues: CAISSGLAGPSSYNEQFF.

The chain joins TRBV5-1 to TRBJ1-2; 8 nucleotides line up with TRBD1. The CDR3 is 13 residues long. Germline assignment: CDR1 SGHRS and CDR2 YFSETQ. The V gene end was trimmed by 3 bases and the J gene end by 5 bases; junction bases not matched to a gene: 3. Here the CDR3 reads CASSSTGVYGYTF. The DNA for the CDR3 is TGCGCCAGCAGCTCGACAGGGGTTTATGGCTACACCTTC.

V is TRBV27 and J is TRBJ2-5; tentative D call: TRBD1 (5 bases). Germline V gives CDR1 MNHEY, CDR2 SMNVEV (reference sequence). Trimming removed 2 bases from V and 5 bases from J, with 9 bases in between. The CDR3 loop spans 13 amino acids. The CDR3 nucleotides are TGTGCCAGCAGTTTAGGGGCGCTCGAGACCCAGTACTTC. Encoded protein: CASSLGALETQYF.

CDR3 in DNA: TGCAGCGTTGGGGGTGGCAGGTTAAAGACCCAGTACTTC. It encodes CSVGGGRLKTQYF. The V gene is TRBV29-1, the J gene TRBJ2-5; no definite D call. This CDR3 has 13 residues. Germline CDR1 reads SQVTM; CDR2 reads ANQGSEA. V was shortened by 4 bases and J by 6 bases, with 15 bases between the two germline ends. The whole variable domain, remainder taken from reference TRBV29-1 and TRBJ2-5, is SAVISQKPSRDICQRGTSLTIQCQVDSQVTMMFWYRQQPGQSLTLIATANQGSEATYESGFVIDKFPISRPNLTFSTLTVSNMSPEDSSIYLCSVGGGRLKTQYFGPGTRLLVL.

This clonotype was found many times. V gene TRBV6-1 combines with J gene TRBJ2-1, with 7 bases matching TRBD1. This CDR3 contains 15 residues. Germline V gene lookup returns CDR1 MNHNS and CDR2 SASEGT. With 8 bases clipped from V and 0 bases from J, the junction kept 7 bases outside the gene matches. The CDR3 region has the DNA TGTGCCAGCTCACTGGGACAGAGCTCCTACAATGAGCAGTTCTTC. Its protein is CASSLGQSSYNEQFF.

This clonotype was detected a few times. The chain couples TRBV3-1 to TRBJ1-1, with D unclear. The germline gives CDR1 LGHDT, CDR2 YNNKEL (reference sequence). V was cut by 2 bases and J by 1 base, with 11 bases left in between. The CDR3 covers 15 residues. CDR3 bases: TGTGCCAGCAGCCAATCCCCCGATCGGAACACTGAAGCTTTCTTT. Translating gives CASSQSPDRNTEAFF.